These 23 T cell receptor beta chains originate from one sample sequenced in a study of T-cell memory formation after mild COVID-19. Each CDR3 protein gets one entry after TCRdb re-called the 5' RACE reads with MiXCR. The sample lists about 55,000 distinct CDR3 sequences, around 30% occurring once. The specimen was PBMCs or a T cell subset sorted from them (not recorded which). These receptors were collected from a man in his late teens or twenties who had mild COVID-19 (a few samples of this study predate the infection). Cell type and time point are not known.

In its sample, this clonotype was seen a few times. CDR3 DNA sequence: TGTGCCAGCAGCCAAGATCCAGCGGGGGGTCCTAAGACCCAGTACTTC. It encodes CASSQDPAGGPKTQYF. The chain joins TRBV4-2 to TRBJ2-5; 9 positions agree with TRBD2. This CDR3 is 16 amino acids long. Germline loops: CDR1 LGHNA, CDR2 YNFKEQ. J was trimmed by 6 bases and V by 0 bases; bases with no gene match: 8.

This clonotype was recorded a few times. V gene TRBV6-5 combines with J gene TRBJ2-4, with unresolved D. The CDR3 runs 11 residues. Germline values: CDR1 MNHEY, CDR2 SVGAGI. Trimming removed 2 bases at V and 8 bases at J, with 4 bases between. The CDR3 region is CASSYGDIQYF. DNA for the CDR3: TGTGCCAGCAGTTACGGGGACATTCAGTACTTC.

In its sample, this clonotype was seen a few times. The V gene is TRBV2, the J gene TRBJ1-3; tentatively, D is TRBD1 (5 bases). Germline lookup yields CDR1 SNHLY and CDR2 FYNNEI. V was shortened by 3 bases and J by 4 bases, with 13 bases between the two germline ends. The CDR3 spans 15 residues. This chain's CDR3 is CASSDWQGSGNTIYF. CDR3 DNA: TGTGCCAGCAGTGATTGGCAGGGCTCGGGAAACACCATATATTTT.

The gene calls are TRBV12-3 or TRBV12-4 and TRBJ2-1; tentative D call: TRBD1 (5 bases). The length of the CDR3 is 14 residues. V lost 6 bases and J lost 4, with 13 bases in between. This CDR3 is CASSHYQGYNEQFF. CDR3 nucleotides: TGTGCCAGCAGCCACTACCAGGGTTACAATGAGCAGTTCTTC.

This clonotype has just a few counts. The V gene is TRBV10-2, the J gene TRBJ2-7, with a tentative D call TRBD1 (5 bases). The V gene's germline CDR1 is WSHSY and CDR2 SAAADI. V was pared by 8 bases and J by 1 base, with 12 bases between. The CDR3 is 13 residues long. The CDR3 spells CASGAVSSYEQYF. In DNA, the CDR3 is TGCGCCAGCGGGGCGGTCAGTTCCTACGAGCAGTACTTC.

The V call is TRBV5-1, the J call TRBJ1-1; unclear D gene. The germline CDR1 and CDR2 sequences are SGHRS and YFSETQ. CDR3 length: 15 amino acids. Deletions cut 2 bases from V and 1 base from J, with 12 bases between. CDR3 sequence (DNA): TGCGCCAGCAGCTTTCAACGTAGAGGGAACACTGAAGCTTTCTTT. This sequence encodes CASSFQRRGNTEAFF.

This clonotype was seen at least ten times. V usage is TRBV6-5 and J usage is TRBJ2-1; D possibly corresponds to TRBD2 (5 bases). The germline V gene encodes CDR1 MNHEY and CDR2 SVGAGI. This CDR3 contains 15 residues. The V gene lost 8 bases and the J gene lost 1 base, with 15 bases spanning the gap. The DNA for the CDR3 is TGTGCCAGCGGACCCGGTCGGGGATCCTACAATGAGCAGTTCTTC. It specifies CASGPGRGSYNEQFF.

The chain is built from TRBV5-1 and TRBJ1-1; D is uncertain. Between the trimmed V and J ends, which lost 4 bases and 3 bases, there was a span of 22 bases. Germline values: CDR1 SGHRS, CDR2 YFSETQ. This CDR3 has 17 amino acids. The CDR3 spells CASSQIYTDRRHTEAFF. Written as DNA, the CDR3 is TGCGCCAGCAGCCAAATCTATACCGATAGGCGGCACACTGAAGCTTTCTTT. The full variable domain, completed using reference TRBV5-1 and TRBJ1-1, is KAGVTQTPRYLIKTRGQQVTLSCSPISGHRSVSWYQQTPGQGLQFLFEYFSETQRNKGNFPGRFSGRQFSNSRSEMNVSTLELGDSALYLCASSQIYTDRRHTEAFFGQGTRLTVV.

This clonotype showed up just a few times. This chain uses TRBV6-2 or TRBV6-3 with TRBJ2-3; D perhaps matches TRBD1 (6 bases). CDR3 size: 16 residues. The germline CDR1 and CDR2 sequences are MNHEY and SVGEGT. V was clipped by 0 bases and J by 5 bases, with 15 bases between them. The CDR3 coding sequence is TGTGCCAGCAGTTACTCTATTGGACAGTCCGTAGATACGCAGTATTTT. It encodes CASSYSIGQSVDTQYF.

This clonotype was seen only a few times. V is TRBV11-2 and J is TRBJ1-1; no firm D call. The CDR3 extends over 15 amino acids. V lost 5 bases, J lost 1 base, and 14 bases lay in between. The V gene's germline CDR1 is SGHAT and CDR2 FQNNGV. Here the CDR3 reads CASSLYHSPNTEAFF. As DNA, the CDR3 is TGTGCCAGCAGCCTCTACCATTCCCCGAACACTGAAGCTTTCTTT.

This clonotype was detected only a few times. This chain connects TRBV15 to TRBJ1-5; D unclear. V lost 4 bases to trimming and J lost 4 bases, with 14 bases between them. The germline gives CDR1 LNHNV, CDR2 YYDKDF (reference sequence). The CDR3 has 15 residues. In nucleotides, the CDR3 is TGTGCCACCAGCACGATTAGGGCCTCGAATCAGCCCCAGCATTTT. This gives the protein CATSTIRASNQPQHF.

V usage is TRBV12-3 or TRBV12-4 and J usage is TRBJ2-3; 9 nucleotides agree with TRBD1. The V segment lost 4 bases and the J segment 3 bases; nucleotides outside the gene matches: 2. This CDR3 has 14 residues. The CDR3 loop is CASSSDRGTDTQYF. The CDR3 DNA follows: TGTGCCAGCAGTTCGGACAGGGGTACAGATACGCAGTATTTT.

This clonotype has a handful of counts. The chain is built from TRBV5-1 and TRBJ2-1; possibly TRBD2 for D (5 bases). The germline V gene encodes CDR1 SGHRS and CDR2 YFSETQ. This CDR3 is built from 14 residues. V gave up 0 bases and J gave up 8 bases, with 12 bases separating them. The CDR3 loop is CASSLGTGSYEQFF. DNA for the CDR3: TGCGCCAGCAGCTTGGGGACGGGGTCCTATGAGCAGTTCTTC.

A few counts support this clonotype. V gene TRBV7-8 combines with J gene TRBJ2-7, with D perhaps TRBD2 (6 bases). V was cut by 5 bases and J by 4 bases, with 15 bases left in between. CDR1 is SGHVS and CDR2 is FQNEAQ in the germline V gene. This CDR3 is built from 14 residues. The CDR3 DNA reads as TGTGCCAGCAGCCCGGGGGACGGTCCATACGAGCAGTACGTC. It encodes CASSPGDGPYEQYV.

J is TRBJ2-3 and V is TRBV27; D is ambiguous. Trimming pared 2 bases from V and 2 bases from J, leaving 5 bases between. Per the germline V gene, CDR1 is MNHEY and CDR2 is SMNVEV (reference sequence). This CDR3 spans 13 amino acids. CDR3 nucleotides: TGTGCCAGCAGTTTACAAGTCACAGATACGCAGTATTTT. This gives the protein CASSLQVTDTQYF.

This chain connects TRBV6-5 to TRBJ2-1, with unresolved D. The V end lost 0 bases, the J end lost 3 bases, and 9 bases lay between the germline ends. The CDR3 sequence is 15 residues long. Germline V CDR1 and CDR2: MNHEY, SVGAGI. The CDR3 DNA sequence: TGTGCCAGCAGTTACTCGCGACCAGGCTACAATGAGCAGTTCTTC. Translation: CASSYSRPGYNEQFF.

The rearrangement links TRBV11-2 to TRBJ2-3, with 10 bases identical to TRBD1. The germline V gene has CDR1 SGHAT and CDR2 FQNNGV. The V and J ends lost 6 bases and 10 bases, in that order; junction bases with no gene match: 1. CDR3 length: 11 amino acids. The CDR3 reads CASRTGGAQYF. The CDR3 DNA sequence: TGTGCCAGCAGGACAGGGGGCGCGCAGTATTTT.

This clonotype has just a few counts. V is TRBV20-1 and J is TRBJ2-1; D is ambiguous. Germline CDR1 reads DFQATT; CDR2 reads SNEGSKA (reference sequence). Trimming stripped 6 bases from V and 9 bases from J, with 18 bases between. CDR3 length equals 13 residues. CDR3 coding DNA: TGCAGTGCCATCTACCTACTCCCACGTGAGCAGTTCTTC. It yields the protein CSAIYLLPREQFF.

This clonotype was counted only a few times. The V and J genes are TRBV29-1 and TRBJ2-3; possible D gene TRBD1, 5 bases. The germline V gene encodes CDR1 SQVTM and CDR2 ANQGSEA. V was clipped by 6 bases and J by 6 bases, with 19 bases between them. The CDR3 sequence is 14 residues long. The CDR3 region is CSVPPGQRRDTQYF. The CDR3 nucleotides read TGCAGCGTCCCCCCAGGGCAGCGTCGTGATACGCAGTATTTT.

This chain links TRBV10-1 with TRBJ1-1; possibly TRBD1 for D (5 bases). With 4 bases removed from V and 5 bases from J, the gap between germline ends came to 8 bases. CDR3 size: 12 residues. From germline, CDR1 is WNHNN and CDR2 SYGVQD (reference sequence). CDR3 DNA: TGCGCCAGCAGTGGGGAGGGGACTGAAGCTTTCTTT. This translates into CASSGEGTEAFF.

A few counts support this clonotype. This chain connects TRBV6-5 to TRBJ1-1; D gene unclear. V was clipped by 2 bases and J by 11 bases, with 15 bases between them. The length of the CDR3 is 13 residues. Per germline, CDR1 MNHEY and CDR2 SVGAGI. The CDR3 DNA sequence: TGTGCCAGCAGTTACAGTCCGGGGTGGGTGGCTTTCTTT. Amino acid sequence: CASSYSPGWVAFF.

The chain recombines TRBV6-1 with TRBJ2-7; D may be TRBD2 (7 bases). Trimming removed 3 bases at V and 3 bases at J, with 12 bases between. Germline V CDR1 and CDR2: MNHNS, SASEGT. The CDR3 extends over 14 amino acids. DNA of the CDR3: TGTGCCAGCAGTGACGGAGGGGGGGGCTACGAGCAGTACTTC. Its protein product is CASSDGGGGYEQYF.

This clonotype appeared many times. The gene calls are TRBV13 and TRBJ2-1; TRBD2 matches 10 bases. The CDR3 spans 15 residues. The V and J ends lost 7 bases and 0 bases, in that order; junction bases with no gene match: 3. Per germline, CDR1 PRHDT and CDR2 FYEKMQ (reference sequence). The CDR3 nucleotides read TGTGCCAGCACTGAGCGGGGGGGCTCCTACAATGAGCAGTTCTTC. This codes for CASTERGGSYNEQFF.